The 22 T cell receptor beta chains in this list originate from one sample, sequenced in a study of T cell responses to AZD1222 COVID-19 vaccine. Sequencing was performed with immunoSEQ multiplex PCR; in TCRdb, only in-frame clones are kept and a portion is missing. The sample records some 110,000 clones, approximately 90% being singletons. The sample here was peripheral blood, taken on day 0 of AZD1222 vaccination. The receptors come from an adult in good health.

This chain links TRBV5-1 with TRBJ2-3; tentatively, D is TRBD2 (7 bases). The CDR3 extends over 16 amino acids. Trimming left V 0 bases short and J 1 base short, with 12 bases between. Germline V gene sequence: CDR1 SGHRS, CDR2 YFSETQ. CDR3 sequence: CASSLVGGAGTDTQYF. CDR3 nucleotides: TGCGCCAGCAGCTTGGTAGGGGGGGCCGGCACAGATACGCAGTATTTT.

V gene TRBV7-9 combines with J gene TRBJ1-6; D possibly corresponds to TRBD1 (5 bases). Trimming took 5 bases from V and 3 from J, leaving 14 bases between them. Germline V gives CDR1 SEHNR, CDR2 FQNEAQ (reference sequence). The CDR3 consists of 16 residues. The CDR3 nucleotides read TGTGCCAGCAGCGATCGCAGGGTGAACTATAATTCACCCCTCCACTTT. Translation: CASSDRRVNYNSPLHF.

The CDR3 here is CASTYRVGGELFF. CDR3 DNA sequence: TGCGCCAGCACCTACAGGGTCGGCGGGGAGCTGTTTTTT. The chain carries TRBV10-1 and TRBJ2-2; D might be TRBD1 (6 bases). CDR3 length: 13 amino acids. The germline V gene encodes CDR1 WNHNN and CDR2 SYGVQD (reference sequence). The V and J ends lost 7 bases and 7 bases respectively, with 13 bases between them.

The chain links TRBV3-1 (or the pseudogene TRBV3-2) to TRBJ2-1, with TRBD1 matching over 7 bases. Germline CDR1 LGHDT, CDR2 YNNKEL (reference sequence). The CDR3 is made up of 16 amino acids. J was trimmed by 8 bases and V by 5 bases; bases with no gene match: 15. For the CDR3, the DNA is TGTGCCAGCAGCGAAACATCAAAATTACAGGGGTATGAGCAGTTCTTC. This codes for CASSETSKLQGYEQFF.

This chain links TRBV11-3 with TRBJ2-2; D remains unclear. The ends were cut back, 5 bases at V and 4 bases at J, with 8 bases in the middle. This CDR3 region has 13 residues. Germline V gene data show CDR1 as SGHNT and CDR2 as YENEEA. The CDR3 nucleotides are TGTGCCAGCAGCCACCCTATCACCGGGGAGCTGTTTTTT. Translating it yields CASSHPITGELFF.

Worth noting for this clone: The same CDR3 can be traced to other DNA sequences in this sample. V gene TRBV4-2 combines with J gene TRBJ2-7; D may be TRBD1 (5 bases). This CDR3 has 12 residues. V was clipped by 2 bases and J by 4 bases, with 6 bases between them. Germline V gives CDR1 LGHNA, CDR2 YNFKEQ. CDR3 in DNA: TGTGCCAGCAGCCAAAACAGGTACGAGCAGTACTTC. It encodes CASSQNRYEQYF.

The gene calls are TRBV6-4 and TRBJ1-2, with D hard to call. The ends were cut back, 2 bases at V and 8 bases at J, with 9 bases in the middle. Germline V gene data show CDR1 as MRHNA and CDR2 as SNTAGT. CDR3 length: 12 amino acids. The CDR3 reads CASSDSLGGYTF. CDR3 coding DNA: TGTGCCAGCAGTGACAGTCTAGGAGGCTACACCTTC.

The chain uses TRBV27 and TRBJ2-1; either TRBD1 or TRBD2 may fit D (6 bases each). V dropped 7 bases and J dropped 0 bases, with 10 bases sitting between them. The germline CDR1 and CDR2 sequences are MNHEY and SMNVEV (reference sequence). The CDR3 loop spans 14 amino acids. CDR3 loop: CASTGADSYNEQFF. CDR3 DNA sequence: TGTGCCAGCACGGGGGCTGACTCCTACAATGAGCAGTTCTTC.

The chain carries TRBV5-4 and TRBJ2-2; the match to TRBD1 covers 8 bases. This CDR3 has 15 amino acids. The J segment lost 1 base and the V segment lost 6 bases, leaving 5 bases of the junction unmatched. Germline V lookup: CDR1 SGHNT, CDR2 YYREEE (reference sequence). The CDR3 protein is CASKRDRMNTGELFF. The CDR3 nucleotides are TGTGCCAGCAAAAGGGACAGGATGAACACCGGGGAGCTGTTTTTT.

The J gene is TRBJ2-5, the V gene TRBV19; D is perhaps TRBD2 (7 bases). Per germline, CDR1 LNHDA and CDR2 SQIVND (reference sequence). This CDR3 contains 14 residues. V lost 3 bases to trimming and J lost 7 bases, with 15 bases between them. The CDR3 DNA reads as TGTGCCAGTAGTATTCCGAACAGGGAGGGGACCCAGTACTTC. It translates to CASSIPNREGTQYF.

The chain is built from TRBV6-1 and TRBJ1-1; TRBD1 is a possible D gene (5 bases). The CDR3 is 13 amino acids. Trimming took 1 base from V and 6 from J, leaving 9 bases between them. CDR1 and CDR2 (germline): MNHNS, SASEGT. CDR3 sequence reads: CASSEVWGAEAFF. In DNA form, the CDR3 reads TGTGCCAGCAGTGAAGTATGGGGGGCTGAAGCTTTCTTT.

This clone has only one observation. The chain couples TRBV27 to TRBJ2-5, with D tentatively TRBD2 (6 bases). The V gene's germline CDR1 is MNHEY and CDR2 SMNVEV (reference sequence). This CDR3 has 11 residues. This chain's CDR3 is CRIAGRETQYF. DNA for the CDR3: TGTCGTATCGCGGGACGGGAGACCCAGTACTTC.

The chain has TRBV5-1 and TRBJ2-1, with 9 bases lining up with TRBD1. The CDR3 consists of 16 residues. After removal of 3 bases from V and 6 bases from J, the junction contained 10 bases not matched to a gene. Per germline, CDR1 SGHRS and CDR2 YFSETQ. The CDR3 protein is CASSYTGTGNRNEQFF. CDR3 DNA sequence: TGCGCCAGCAGCTATACCGGGACAGGGAACCGCAATGAGCAGTTCTTC.

The chain joins TRBV6-6 to TRBJ2-7; 8 bases line up with TRBD1. V shed 5 bases, J shed 2 bases, and the junction held 5 bases outside the gene matches. The CDR3 loop spans 14 amino acids. Germline V lookup: CDR1 MNHNY, CDR2 SVGAGI (reference sequence). Written as DNA, the CDR3 is TGTGCCAGCAGTGACAGGGGCGGCCCCTACGAGCAGTACTTC. Translation gives CASSDRGGPYEQYF.

CDR3 bases: TGTGCCAGCAGCTTAGGGGGGTCCACTCAGCCCCAGCATTTT. Its protein is CASSLGGSTQPQHF. J is TRBJ1-5 and V is TRBV7-8; tentatively, D is TRBD1 (5 bases). The CDR3 is 14 residues long. The germline gives CDR1 SGHVS, CDR2 FQNEAQ. V shed 1 base and J shed 6 bases, with 10 bases lying between them.

The gene calls are TRBV2 and TRBJ2-4; 8 nucleotides line up with TRBD1. Trimming cost V 4 bases and J 7 bases; bases outside gene matches: 6. Germline V gene data show CDR1 as SNHLY and CDR2 as FYNNEI. This CDR3 has 14 residues. The CDR3 loop is CASSVAQGANIQYF. The CDR3 DNA follows: TGTGCCAGCAGTGTCGCGCAGGGGGCGAACATTCAGTACTTC.

This chain joins TRBV27 and TRBJ2-5, with 10 bases aligning to TRBD2. V gave up 8 bases and J gave up 5 bases; unmatched junction bases: 20. The CDR3 has 18 amino acids. Germline CDR1 reads MNHEY; CDR2 reads SMNVEV (reference sequence). The CDR3, as DNA: TGTGCCAGCGTCGATCGAGGGTTTCGAGCGGGGGGGTGGGAGACCCAGTACTTC. Protein: CASVDRGFRAGGWETQYF.

This sequence joins TRBV28 and TRBJ2-1; D possibly corresponds to TRBD2 (5 bases). Looked up from germline, CDR1 is MDHEN and CDR2 is SYDVKM. This CDR3 spans 12 amino acids. Trimming stripped 5 bases from V and 4 bases from J, with 6 bases between. CDR3 amino acids: CASSEGYNEQFF. Here the CDR3 DNA reads TGTGCCAGCAGTGAGGGATACAATGAGCAGTTCTTC.

The chain employs TRBV19 and TRBJ1-5; TRBD1 is a possible D gene (6 bases). The CDR3 length is 16 residues. Germline V gene data show CDR1 as LNHDA and CDR2 as SQIVND (reference sequence). The V end was cut by 2 bases, the J end by 2 bases, with 13 bases between. The DNA of the CDR3 is TGTGCCAGTAGTATAACCAGGAGGGGGGGCAATCAGCCCCAGCATTTT. It translates to CASSITRRGGNQPQHF.

This clone was observed a few times. The V gene is TRBV6-1, the J gene TRBJ1-1, with D uncertain. Germline CDR1 reads MNHNS; CDR2 reads SASEGT. CDR3 length equals 15 residues. With 2 bases removed from V and 3 bases from J, the gap between germline ends came to 13 bases. The CDR3 DNA reads as TGTGCCAGCAGTGAAAGATGGCCGCAAGACACTGAAGCTTTCTTT. Translated, it gives CASSERWPQDTEAFF.

This clone was detected only a few times. V usage is TRBV9 and J usage is TRBJ1-5; D unresolved. Germline loops: CDR1 SGDLS, CDR2 YYNGEE. The ends were cut back, 0 bases at V and 6 bases at J, with 13 bases in the middle. The CDR3 runs 15 residues. For the CDR3, the DNA is TGTGCCAGCAGCGTAGACCAACAGCCGTTTCAGCCCCAGCATTTT. Its protein is CASSVDQQPFQPQHF. The full variable domain, with the rest looked up from reference TRBV9 and TRBJ1-5, is DSGVTQTPKHLITATGQRVTLRCSPRSGDLSVYWYQQSLDQGLQFLIQYYNGEERAKGNILERFSAQQFPDLHSELNLSSLELGDSALYFCASSVDQQPFQPQHFGDGTRLSIL.

The rearrangement joins TRBV5-4 to TRBJ1-2; 10 positions agree with TRBD1. The CDR3 spans 15 residues. CDR1 is SGHNT and CDR2 is YYREEE in the germline V gene (reference sequence). V gave up 5 bases and J gave up 4 bases; unmatched junction bases: 8. CDR3 coding DNA: TGTGCCAGCAGTCCGAAGGGACAGGGGACCTATGGCTACACCTTC. Translation: CASSPKGQGTYGYTF.